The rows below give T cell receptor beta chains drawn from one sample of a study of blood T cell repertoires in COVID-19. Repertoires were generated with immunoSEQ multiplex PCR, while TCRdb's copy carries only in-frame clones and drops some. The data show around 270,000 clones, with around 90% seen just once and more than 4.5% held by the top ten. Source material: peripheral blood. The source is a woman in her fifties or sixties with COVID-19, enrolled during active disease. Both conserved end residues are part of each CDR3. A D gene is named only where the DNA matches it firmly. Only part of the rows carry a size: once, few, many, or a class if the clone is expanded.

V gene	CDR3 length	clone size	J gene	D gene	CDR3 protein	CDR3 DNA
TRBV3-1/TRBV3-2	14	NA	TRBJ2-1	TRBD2	CASSRPGLAVEQFF	TGTGCCAGCAGCCGACCGGGACTAGCGGTTGAGCAGTTCTTC
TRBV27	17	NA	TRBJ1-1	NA	CASSYSTGWGLNTEAFF	TGTGCCAGCAGTTATTCTACAGGGTGGGGGTTGAACACTGAAGCTTTCTTT
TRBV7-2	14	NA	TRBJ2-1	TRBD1	CASSQGQGGHEQFF	TGTGCCAGCAGCCAGGGACAGGGGGGCCATGAGCAGTTCTTC
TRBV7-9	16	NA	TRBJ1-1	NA	CASSLGSSSMNTEAFF	TGTGCCAGCAGCTTAGGGAGTTCATCCATGAACACTGAAGCTTTCTTT
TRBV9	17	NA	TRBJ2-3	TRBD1	CASSVEGRGLYTDTQYF	TGTGCCAGCAGCGTAGAGGGCAGGGGGCTCTACACAGATACGCAGTATTTT
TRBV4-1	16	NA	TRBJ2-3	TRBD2	CASSDTSGRSTDTQYF	TGCGCCAGCAGCGACACTAGCGGGAGGAGCACAGATACGCAGTATTTT
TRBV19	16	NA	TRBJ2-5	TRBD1	CASHYLPGQGKETQYF	TGTGCCAGTCATTATTTGCCGGGACAGGGGAAAGAGACCCAGTACTTC
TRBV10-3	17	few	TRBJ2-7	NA	CAISEPQGREPRREQYF	TGTGCCATCAGTGAGCCGCAAGGTCGGGAGCCCCGAAGGGAGCAGTACTTC
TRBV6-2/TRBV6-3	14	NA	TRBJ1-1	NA	CASSLQGMNTEAFF	TGTGCCAGCAGCCTACAGGGAATGAACACTGAAGCTTTCTTT
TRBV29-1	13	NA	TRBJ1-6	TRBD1	CSVVDRGNSPLHF	TGCAGCGTCGTGGACAGGGGGAATTCACCCCTCCACTTT
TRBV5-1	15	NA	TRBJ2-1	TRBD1	CASSTQGASYNEQFF	TGCGCCAGCAGCACACAGGGGGCGTCCTACAATGAGCAGTTCTTC